What follows are 18 T cell receptor beta chains derived from one specimen sequenced in a study of blood T cells in healthy people across ages. A second PCR of 7 to 11 cycles used a sample-barcoded 5' primer and a J-beta primer mix. TCRdb fed the 5' RACE reads into MiXCR, producing one record per CDR3 protein. The repertoire consists of 1.5 million to 2 million distinct CDR3 sequences, with approximately 30% occurring once and the leading ten covering 7.7%. The sequenced sample was blood. These receptors came from a woman in her 30s in good health.

This clonotype turned up a few times. This chain links TRBV12-5 with TRBJ2-1; 9 bases line up with TRBD2. V was clipped by 6 bases and J by 8 bases; unmatched bases: 11. In germline, CDR1 is LGHNT, CDR2 FRNRAP. The CDR3 extends over 15 amino acids. The DNA for the CDR3 is TGTGCTAGTGGGGGCCTAGCGGGACCGGGAGATGAGCAGTTCTTC. Protein sequence: CASGGLAGPGDEQFF.

This clonotype was counted at least ten times. The rearrangement joins TRBV12-3 or TRBV12-4 to TRBJ2-7; unclear D gene. V was cut by 5 bases and J by 3 bases, with 17 bases left in between. This CDR3 comprises 15 residues. CDR3 bases: TGTGCCAGCAGTCCCCAAGGTGGTACGGGCTACGAGCAGTACTTC. Translating it yields CASSPQGGTGYEQYF.

This clonotype has only a few counts. The V gene is TRBV7-9, the J gene TRBJ2-3, with 12 bases that match TRBD2. Germline-derived CDR1 and CDR2 are SEHNR and FQNEAQ (reference sequence). There are 14 residues in the CDR3. Germline trimming cut 7 bases from V and 4 bases from J; bases unmatched to any gene: 3. The CDR3 DNA sequence: TGTGCCAGCAAGCCTAGCGGGGGGGCAGATACGCAGTATTTT. It translates to CASKPSGGADTQYF. Full variable domain (missing parts from reference TRBV7-9 and TRBJ2-3): DTGVSQNPRHKITKRGQNVTFRCDPISEHNRLYWYRQTLGQGPEFLTYFQNEAQLEKSRLLSDRFSAERPKGSFSTLEIQRTEQGDSAMYLCASKPSGGADTQYFGPGTRLTVL.

The chain employs TRBV3-1 and TRBJ2-5; 13 positions match TRBD2. The CDR3 extends over 17 amino acids. Per the germline V gene, CDR1 is LGHDT and CDR2 is YNNKEL (reference sequence). The V gene end was trimmed by 0 bases and the J gene end by 4 bases; junction bases not matched to a gene: 5. The CDR3, as DNA: TGTGCCAGCAGCCAAGAACGGACTAGCGGGGGTAGAGAGACCCAGTACTTC. This sequence encodes CASSQERTSGGRETQYF.

This chain links TRBV27 with TRBJ1-1; D ambiguous. CDR1 is MNHEY and CDR2 is SMNVEV in the germline V gene (reference sequence). The CDR3 runs to 14 residues. Trimming took 7 bases from V and 6 from J, leaving 18 bases between them. The CDR3 nucleotides are TGTGCCAGCACCATGGGGAGGGCTGGATCTGAAGCTTTCTTT. The encoded protein is CASTMGRAGSEAFF.

The chain links TRBV7-8 to TRBJ1-6; 7 bases are shared with TRBD1. Germline V gene data show CDR1 as SGHVS and CDR2 as FQNEAQ. CDR3 length equals 15 residues. V lost 5 bases and J lost 9; bases outside the gene matches: 10. CDR3 sequence reads: CASSTSGTEGSPLHF. The CDR3 nucleotides are TGTGCCAGCAGCACGTCCGGGACAGAAGGTTCACCCCTCCACTTT.

The rearrangement joins TRBV21-1 to TRBJ2-7; the table calls TRBD1, which could not be checked here. Matching the DNA end better, TRBJ2-5 makes the J call doubtful. TRBV21-1 is classified as a pseudogene. The CDR3 sequence is 14 residues long. Here the CDR3 DNA reads TGTGCCAGCCCCCCAGAGGGTGGCCGGGAGACCCAGTACTTC. Protein sequence: CASPPEGGRETQYF.

This clonotype was detected only a few times. The V and J genes are TRBV7-9 and TRBJ2-3, with 8 bases identical to TRBD2. This CDR3 has 18 residues. Germline-derived CDR1 and CDR2 are SEHNR and FQNEAQ (reference sequence). V was clipped by 5 bases and J by 0 bases; unmatched bases: 13. The DNA for the CDR3 is TGTGCCAGCAGCCTCGGGCGGGGGGCTCCCTCTAGCACAGATACGCAGTATTTT. The encoded protein is CASSLGRGAPSSTDTQYF.

As concerns this clonotype: A much larger clone is a single base away; this may be a read error. This chain joins TRBV5-1 and TRBJ2-1; D is perhaps TRBD1 or TRBD2 (6 bases each). Germline V gene sequence: CDR1 SGHRS, CDR2 YFSETQ. The V and J ends lost 4 bases and 5 bases respectively, with 19 bases between them. CDR3 length equals 16 residues. The CDR3 protein is CASSPVDGGGHNEQFF. In DNA, the CDR3 is TGCGCCAGCAGCCCTGTTGATGGAGGGGGGCACAATGAGCAGTTCTTC.

This clonotype was found many times. This chain connects TRBV7-6 to TRBJ2-7; the D gene could be TRBD1 or TRBD2 (6 bases each). The germline V gene encodes CDR1 SGHVS and CDR2 FNYEAQ. The V end lost 1 base, the J end lost 5 bases, and 21 bases lay between the germline ends. The CDR3 sequence is 17 residues long. CDR3 DNA sequence: TGTGCCAGCAGCTTAGTGGTCGAAACCGGGGGCTTTCACGAGCAGTACTTC. As protein: CASSLVVETGGFHEQYF.

The chain employs TRBV3-1 and TRBJ1-1, with D unresolved. Germline CDR1 and CDR2: LGHDT and YNNKEL (reference sequence). V was cut by 0 bases and J by 4 bases, with 6 bases left in between. The CDR3 consists of 13 residues. In DNA, the CDR3 is TGTGCCAGCAGCCAAGAAGGGAGCACTGAAGCTTTCTTT. Protein: CASSQEGSTEAFF.

Concerning this clonotype: At one of its ends the junction is not consistent with the germline gene, which may arise from a read error. The rearrangement uses TRBV12-3 or TRBV12-4 and TRBJ2-3, with D hard to call. The CDR3 loop spans 14 amino acids. The CDR3 region is CASSQGLVTDAQYF. The CDR3 DNA reads as TGTGCCAGCAGTCAAGGGCTGGTCACAGATGCGCAGTATTTT.

The chain joins TRBV2 to TRBJ2-4; tentatively, D is TRBD1 (7 bases). V was cut by 0 bases and J by 13 bases, with 16 bases left in between. The CDR3 consists of 14 residues. Germline-derived CDR1 and CDR2 are SNHLY and FYNNEI. CDR3 region: CASSEAGGGDEQYF. CDR3 coding DNA: TGTGCCAGCAGTGAAGCAGGAGGGGGCGATGAGCAGTACTTC. Full variable domain (rest looked up from reference TRBV2 and TRBJ2-4): EPEVTQTPSHQVTQMGQEVILRCVPISNHLYFYWYRQILGQKVEFLVSFYNNEISEKSEIFDDQFSVERPDGSNFTLKIRSTKLEDSAMYFCASSEAGGGDEQYFGAGTRLSVL.

The chain uses TRBV4-1 and TRBJ2-1; 13 positions agree with TRBD2. The ends lost 1 base at V and 6 bases at J; junction bases unmatched: 6. Germline V gene sequence: CDR1 MGHRA, CDR2 YSYEKL. This CDR3 comprises 17 residues. This CDR3 reads CASSQGQTSGGGNEQFF. In nucleotides, the CDR3 is TGCGCCAGCAGCCAAGGACAAACTAGCGGGGGGGGCAATGAGCAGTTCTTC.

This chain joins TRBV11-2 and TRBJ2-1; D is uncertain. Trimming removed 6 bases at V and 8 bases at J, with 8 bases between. The CDR3 runs to 11 residues. In germline, CDR1 is SGHAT, CDR2 FQNNGV. The CDR3 here is CASRVGYEQFF. CDR3 DNA: TGTGCCAGCAGAGTAGGATATGAGCAGTTCTTC.

The rearrangement joins TRBV10-3 to TRBJ1-1; 11 bases fit TRBD1. This CDR3 comprises 16 residues. The germline V gene has CDR1 ENHRY and CDR2 SYGVKD. Germline trimming cut 6 bases from V and 6 bases from J; bases unmatched to any gene: 12. The chain's CDR3 is CAISAPGQGEKSEAFF. The DNA for the CDR3 is TGTGCCATCAGCGCACCGGGACAGGGGGAGAAATCTGAAGCTTTCTTT.

The CDR3 protein is CASSSDMGLAGGNEQFF. The CDR3 DNA reads as TGTGCCAGCAGCTCGGATATGGGACTAGCGGGGGGCAATGAGCAGTTCTTC. The V call is TRBV5-6, the J call TRBJ2-1; 15 bases are shared with TRBD2. Germline V gene data show CDR1 as SGHDT and CDR2 as YYEEEE. J gave up 6 bases and V 3 bases, and 7 bases lay outside the gene matches. The CDR3 contains 17 residues.

This clonotype was recorded a few times. This clone may be a read error of a much larger clone one base away. The chain joins TRBV10-2 to TRBJ2-6, with a weak D call TRBD1 (6 bases). CDR1 WSHSY and CDR2 SAAADI come from the germline V gene. The CDR3 has 15 residues. In DNA form, the CDR3 reads TGCGCCAGCAGTCGACAGGACTCTGGGGCCAACGTCATGACTTTC. This gives the protein CASSRQDSGANVMTF.